The present T cell receptor beta chain was sequenced within a study of response to subunit inactivated influenza vaccine. Whole-study findings and limits: Few additional T cells are recruited per seasonal influenza vaccination, authors suggested.

TCRdb independently ran MiXCR on the RT-PCR reads; one entry per CDR3 protein. The profile covers hundreds of thousands of distinct CDR3 sequences, with about 25% appearing a single time and 1.5% to 2% taken by the ten largest. Trimming pared 9 bases from V and 4 bases from J, leaving 15 bases between. Germline V lookup: CDR1 KGHDR, CDR2 SFDVKD. The CDR3 length is 14 residues. Points on this clonotype: Its antigen is not identified.

This chain joins TRBV24-1 and TRBJ2-1; a weak D match, TRBD2 (6 bases). The input for sequencing was CD4+ T cells sorted from PBMCs, taken around 5 days after vaccination. This clonotype was obtained from a man aged 50 to 60 who received an inactivated influenza vaccine. CDR3 coding DNA: TGTGCCACCCGGGCGGCGGGACCGTACAATGAGCAGTTCTTC. Residues: CATRAAGPYNEQFF.